Detailed here is one T cell receptor (beta chain). The target antigen is unknown. Other DNA sequences of this sample code for an identical CDR3. This entry comes from a study of shared clonotypes between healthy human individuals. Study overall: The study enrolled a couple of women and three men aged 18 to 49. General study findings and limits: Specimens sampled were limited to blood, with tissue repertoires likely differing. Around 4.7% of naive CD4 clonotypes were shared across a few donors.

Method: immunoSEQ multiplex PCR; TCRdb's copy keeps in-frame clones and lacks some. The data contain 2 million to 2.5 million clones, 90% to 95% of them singletons. The V gene end was trimmed by 5 bases and the J gene end by 4 bases; junction bases not matched to a gene: 6. Germline V gene lookup returns CDR1 MDHEN and CDR2 SYDVKM. The CDR3 contains 15 residues. The sequence came from a young man in good health. Some clones in this sample may be carry-over from other donors' samples. The rearrangement uses TRBV28 and TRBJ2-7; 12 bases line up with TRBD1. The sequenced sample was naive CD4+ T cells from PBMCs. The subset denotes: CD45RA+ positively selected. DNA of the CDR3: TGTGCCAGCAGTCAACCGGGACAGGGGGCTTACGAGCAGTACTTC. Protein: CASSQPGQGAYEQYF.